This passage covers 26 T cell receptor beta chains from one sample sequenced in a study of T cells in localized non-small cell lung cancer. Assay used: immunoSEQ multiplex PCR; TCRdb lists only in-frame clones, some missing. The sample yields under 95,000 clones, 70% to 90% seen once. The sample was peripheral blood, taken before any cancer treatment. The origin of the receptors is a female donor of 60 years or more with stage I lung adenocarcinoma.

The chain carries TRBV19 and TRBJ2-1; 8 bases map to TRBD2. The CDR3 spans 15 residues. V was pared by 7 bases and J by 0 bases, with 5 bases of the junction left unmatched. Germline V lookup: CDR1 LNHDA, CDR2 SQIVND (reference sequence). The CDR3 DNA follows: TGTGCCAGTACCCCAAGCGGGAGCTCCTACAATGAGCAGTTCTTC. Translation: CASTPSGSSYNEQFF.

The CDR3 region has the DNA TGTGCCATCAGTGAAGGGTTAGCGGGGGGGACAGATACGCAGTATTTT. Protein: CAISEGLAGGTDTQYF. The chain recombines TRBV10-3 with TRBJ2-3; 11 bases line up with TRBD2. J gave up 3 bases and V 3 bases, and 5 bases lay outside the gene matches. Germline CDR1 is ENHRY and CDR2 is SYGVKD. The CDR3 length is 16 residues.

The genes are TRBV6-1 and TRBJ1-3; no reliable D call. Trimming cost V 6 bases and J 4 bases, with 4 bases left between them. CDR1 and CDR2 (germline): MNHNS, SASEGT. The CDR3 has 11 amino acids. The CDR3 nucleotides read TGTGCCAGCAGACGCGGAAACACCATATATTTT. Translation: CASRRGNTIYF.

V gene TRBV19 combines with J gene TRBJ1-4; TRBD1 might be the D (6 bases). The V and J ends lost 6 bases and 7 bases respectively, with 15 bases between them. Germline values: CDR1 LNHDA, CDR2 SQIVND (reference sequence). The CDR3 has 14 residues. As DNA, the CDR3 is TGTGCCAGTAGCACTCACAGGGATGGTGAAAAACTGTTTTTT. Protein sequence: CASSTHRDGEKLFF.

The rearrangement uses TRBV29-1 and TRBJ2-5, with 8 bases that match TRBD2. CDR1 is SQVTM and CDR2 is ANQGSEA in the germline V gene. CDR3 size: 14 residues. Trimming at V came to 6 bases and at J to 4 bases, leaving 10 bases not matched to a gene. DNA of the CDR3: TGCAGCGTCCAGAGCGGGAGTCGGCGAGAGACCCAGTACTTC. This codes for CSVQSGSRRETQYF.

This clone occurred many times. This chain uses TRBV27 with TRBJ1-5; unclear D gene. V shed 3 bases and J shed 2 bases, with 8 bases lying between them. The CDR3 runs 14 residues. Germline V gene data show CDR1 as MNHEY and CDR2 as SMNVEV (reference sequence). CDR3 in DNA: TGTGCCAGCAGTTTTTCCGGGGGCAATCAGCCCCAGCATTTT. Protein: CASSFSGGNQPQHF.

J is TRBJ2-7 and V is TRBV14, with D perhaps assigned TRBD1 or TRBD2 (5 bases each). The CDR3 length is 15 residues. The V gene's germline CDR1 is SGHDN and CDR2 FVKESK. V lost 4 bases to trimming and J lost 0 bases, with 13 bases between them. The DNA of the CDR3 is TGTGCCAGCAGCCCGTCGGGGCGGCGCTCCTACGAGCAGTACTTC. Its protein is CASSPSGRRSYEQYF.

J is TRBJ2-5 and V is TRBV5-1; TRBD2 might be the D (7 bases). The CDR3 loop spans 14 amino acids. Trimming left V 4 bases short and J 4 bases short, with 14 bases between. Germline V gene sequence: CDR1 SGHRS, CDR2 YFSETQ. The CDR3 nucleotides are TGCGCCAGCAGCCCCGGGGGGCCGGGAGAGACCCAGTACTTC. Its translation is CASSPGGPGETQYF.

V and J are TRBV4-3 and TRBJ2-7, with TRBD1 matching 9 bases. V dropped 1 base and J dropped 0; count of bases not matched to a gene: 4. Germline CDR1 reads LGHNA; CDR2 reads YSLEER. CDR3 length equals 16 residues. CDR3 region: CASSQAPGQGSYEQYF. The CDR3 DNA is TGCGCCAGCAGCCAAGCCCCGGGACAGGGCTCCTACGAGCAGTACTTC.

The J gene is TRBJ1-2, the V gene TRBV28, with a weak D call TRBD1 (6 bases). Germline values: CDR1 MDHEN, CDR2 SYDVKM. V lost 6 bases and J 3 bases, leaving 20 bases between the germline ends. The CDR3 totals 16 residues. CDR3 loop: CASSHSTRGGYYGYTF. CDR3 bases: TGTGCCAGCAGCCACTCCACTAGGGGGGGGTACTATGGCTACACCTTC.

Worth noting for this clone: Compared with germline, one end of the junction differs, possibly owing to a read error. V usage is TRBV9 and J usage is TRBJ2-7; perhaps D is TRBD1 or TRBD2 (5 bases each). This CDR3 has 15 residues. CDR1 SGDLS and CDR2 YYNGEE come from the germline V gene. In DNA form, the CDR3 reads TGTGCCGGCAGCGTAGGGACCGCTAGCTCCTACGAGCAGTACTTC. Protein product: CAGSVGTASSYEQYF.

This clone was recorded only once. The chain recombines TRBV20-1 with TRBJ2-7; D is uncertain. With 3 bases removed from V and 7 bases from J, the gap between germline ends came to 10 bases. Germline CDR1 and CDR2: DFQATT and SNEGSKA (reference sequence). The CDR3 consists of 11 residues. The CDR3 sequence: CSASGRTEQYF. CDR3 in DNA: TGCAGTGCTAGTGGCAGAACGGAGCAGTACTTC.

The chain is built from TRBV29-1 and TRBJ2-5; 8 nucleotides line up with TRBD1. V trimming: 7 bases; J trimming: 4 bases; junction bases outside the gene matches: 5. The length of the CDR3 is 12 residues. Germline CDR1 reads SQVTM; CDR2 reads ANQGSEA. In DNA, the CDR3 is TGCAGCGCCTCAACAGGGGGAGAGACCCAGTACTTC. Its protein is CSASTGGETQYF.

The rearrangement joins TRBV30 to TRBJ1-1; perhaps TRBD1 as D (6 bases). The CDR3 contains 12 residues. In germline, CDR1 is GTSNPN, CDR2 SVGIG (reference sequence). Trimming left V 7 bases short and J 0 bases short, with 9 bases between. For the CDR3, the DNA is TGTGCCTATGGACAGATGAACACTGAAGCTTTCTTT. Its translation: CAYGQMNTEAFF.

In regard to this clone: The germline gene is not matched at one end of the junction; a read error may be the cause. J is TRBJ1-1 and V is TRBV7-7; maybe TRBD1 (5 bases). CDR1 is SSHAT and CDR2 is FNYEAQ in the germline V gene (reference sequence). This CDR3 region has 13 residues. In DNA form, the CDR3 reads TGTGCTAGCAGCTTGTCTCCCAGGGCTGAAGCTTTCTTT. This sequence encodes CASSLSPRAEAFF.

CDR3: CASSLEGQLQETQYF. The CDR3 nucleotides read TGTGCCAGCAGCTTAGAGGGACAGCTCCAAGAGACCCAGTACTTC. The gene calls are TRBV7-8 and TRBJ2-5; 7 bases line up with TRBD1. V dropped 1 base and J dropped 1; count of bases not matched to a gene: 3. The CDR3 runs to 15 residues. Germline assignment: CDR1 SGHVS and CDR2 FQNEAQ.

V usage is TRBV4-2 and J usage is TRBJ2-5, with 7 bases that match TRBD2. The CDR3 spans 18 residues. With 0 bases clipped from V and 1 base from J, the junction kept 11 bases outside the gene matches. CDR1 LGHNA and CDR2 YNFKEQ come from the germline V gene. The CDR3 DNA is TGTGCCAGCAGCCAAGACGCGGTTGATAGCGGGTCCCAAGAGACCCAGTACTTC. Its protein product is CASSQDAVDSGSQETQYF.

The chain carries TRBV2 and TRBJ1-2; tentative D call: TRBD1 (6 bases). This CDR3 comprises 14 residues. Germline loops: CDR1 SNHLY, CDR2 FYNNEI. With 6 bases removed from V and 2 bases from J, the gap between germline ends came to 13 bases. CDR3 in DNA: TGTGCCAGCAGCGGCGGACAGATAAACTATGGCTACACCTTC. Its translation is CASSGGQINYGYTF.

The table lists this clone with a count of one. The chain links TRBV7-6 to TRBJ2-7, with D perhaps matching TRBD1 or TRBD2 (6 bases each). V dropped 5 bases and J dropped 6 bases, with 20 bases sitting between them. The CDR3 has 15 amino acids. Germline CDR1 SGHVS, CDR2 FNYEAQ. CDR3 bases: TGTGCCAGCAGCCCAATTGGGGGGCCTCCTTTCGAGCAGTACTTC. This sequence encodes CASSPIGGPPFEQYF.

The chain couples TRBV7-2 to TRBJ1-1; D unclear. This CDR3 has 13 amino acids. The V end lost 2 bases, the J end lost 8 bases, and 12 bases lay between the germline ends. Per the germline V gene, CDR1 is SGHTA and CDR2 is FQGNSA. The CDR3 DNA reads TGTGCCAGCAGCTTATTGGCCTGGAGCGAAGCTTTCTTT. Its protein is CASSLLAWSEAFF.

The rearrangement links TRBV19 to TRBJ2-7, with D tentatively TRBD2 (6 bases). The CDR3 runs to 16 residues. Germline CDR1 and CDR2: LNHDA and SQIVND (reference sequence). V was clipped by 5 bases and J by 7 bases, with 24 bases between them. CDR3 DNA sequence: TGTGCCAGTAGTGGGTTTCCGGGACTCGCTCCTGGGGAGCAGTACTTC. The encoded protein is CASSGFPGLAPGEQYF. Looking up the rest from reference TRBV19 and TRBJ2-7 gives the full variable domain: DGGITQSPKYLFRKEGQNVTLSCEQNLNHDAMYWYRQDPGQGLRLIYYSQIVNDFQKGDIAEGYSVSREKKESFPLTVTSAQKNPTAFYLCASSGFPGLAPGEQYFGPGTRLTVT.

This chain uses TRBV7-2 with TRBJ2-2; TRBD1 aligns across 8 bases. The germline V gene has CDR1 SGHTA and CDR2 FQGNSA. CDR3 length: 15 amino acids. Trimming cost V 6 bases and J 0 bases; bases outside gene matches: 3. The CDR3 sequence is CASSQQGANTGELFF. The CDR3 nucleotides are TGTGCCAGCAGTCAACAGGGGGCGAACACCGGGGAGCTGTTTTTT.

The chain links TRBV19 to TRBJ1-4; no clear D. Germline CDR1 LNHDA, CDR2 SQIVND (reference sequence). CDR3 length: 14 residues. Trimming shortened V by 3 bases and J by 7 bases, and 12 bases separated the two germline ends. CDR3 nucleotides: TGTGCCAGTAGTATGGTGGGGATAGGTGAAAAACTGTTTTTT. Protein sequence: CASSMVGIGEKLFF.

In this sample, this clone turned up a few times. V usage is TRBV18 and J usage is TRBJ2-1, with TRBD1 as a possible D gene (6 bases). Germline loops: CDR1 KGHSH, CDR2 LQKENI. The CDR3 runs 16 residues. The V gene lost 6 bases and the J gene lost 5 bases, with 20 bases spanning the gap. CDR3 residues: CASSISGDNYDNEQFF. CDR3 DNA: TGTGCCAGCTCTATTAGTGGGGACAATTACGACAATGAGCAGTTCTTC.

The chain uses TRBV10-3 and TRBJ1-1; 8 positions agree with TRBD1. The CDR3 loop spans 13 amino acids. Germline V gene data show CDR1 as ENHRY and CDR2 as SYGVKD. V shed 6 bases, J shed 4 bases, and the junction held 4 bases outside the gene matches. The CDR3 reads CAISTGGTTEAFF. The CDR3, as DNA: TGTGCCATCAGCACAGGGGGAACCACTGAAGCTTTCTTT.

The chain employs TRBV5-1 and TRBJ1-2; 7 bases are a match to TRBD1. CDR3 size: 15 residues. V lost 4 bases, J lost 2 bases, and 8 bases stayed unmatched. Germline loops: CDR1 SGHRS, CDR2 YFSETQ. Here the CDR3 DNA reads TGCGCCAGCAGCCTGTGGTCGACAGGGAACTATGGCTACACCTTC. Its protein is CASSLWSTGNYGYTF.